This TCR beta chain is from a study of blood T cell repertoires in COVID-19. Original analysis: Amplifying reference gene primers gave estimates of nucleated cell counts. Method: immunoSEQ multiplex PCR; TCRdb's copy keeps in-frame clones and lacks some. The V and J calls and clone size were taken over from that table, and D and trimming were inferred from the DNA. The data show about 250,000 clones, around nine tenths seen once. The sequence was obtained from a man aged 80 or over with acute or convalescent COVID-19. The sequencing input was peripheral blood.

CDR3 nucleotides: TGTGCCAGCAGCCTGACAGGGGACACTGAAGCTTTCTTT. Protein: CASSLTGDTEAFF. J is TRBJ1-1 and V is TRBV9, with TRBD1 matching 8 bases. Germline loops: CDR1 SGDLS, CDR2 YYNGEE. V lost 4 bases, J lost 3 bases, and 2 bases stayed unmatched. This CDR3 contains 13 residues.